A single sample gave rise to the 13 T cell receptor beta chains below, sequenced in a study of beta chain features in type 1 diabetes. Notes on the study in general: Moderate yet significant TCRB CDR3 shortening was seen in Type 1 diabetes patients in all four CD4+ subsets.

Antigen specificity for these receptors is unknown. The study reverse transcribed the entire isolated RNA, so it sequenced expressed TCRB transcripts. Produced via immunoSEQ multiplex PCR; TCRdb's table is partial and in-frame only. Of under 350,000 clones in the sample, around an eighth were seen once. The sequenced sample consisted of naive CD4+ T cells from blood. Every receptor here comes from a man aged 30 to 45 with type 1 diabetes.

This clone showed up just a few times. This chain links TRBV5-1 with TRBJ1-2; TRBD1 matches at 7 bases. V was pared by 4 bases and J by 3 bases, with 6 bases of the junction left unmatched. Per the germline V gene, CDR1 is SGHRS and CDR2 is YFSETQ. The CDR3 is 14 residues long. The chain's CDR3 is CASSETGADYGYTF. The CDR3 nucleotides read TGCGCCAGCAGCGAAACAGGGGCCGACTATGGCTACACCTTC. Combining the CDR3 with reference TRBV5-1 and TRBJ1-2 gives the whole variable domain KAGVTQTPRYLIKTRGQQVTLSCSPISGHRSVSWYQQTPGQGLQFLFEYFSETQRNKGNFPGRFSGRQFSNSRSEMNVSTLELGDSALYLCASSETGADYGYTFGSGTRLTVV.

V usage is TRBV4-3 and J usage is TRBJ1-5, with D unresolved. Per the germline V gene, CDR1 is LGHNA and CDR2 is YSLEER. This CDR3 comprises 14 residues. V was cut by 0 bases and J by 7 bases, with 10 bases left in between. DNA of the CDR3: TGCGCCAGCAGCCAAGAGCCACAGTACCAGCCCCAGCATTTT. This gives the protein CASSQEPQYQPQHF.

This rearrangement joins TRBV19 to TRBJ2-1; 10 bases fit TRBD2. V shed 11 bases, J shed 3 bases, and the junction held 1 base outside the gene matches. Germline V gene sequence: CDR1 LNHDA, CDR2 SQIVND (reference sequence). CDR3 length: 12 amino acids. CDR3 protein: CAGTSDYNEQFF. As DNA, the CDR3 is TGTGCCGGGACTAGCGACTACAATGAGCAGTTCTTC.

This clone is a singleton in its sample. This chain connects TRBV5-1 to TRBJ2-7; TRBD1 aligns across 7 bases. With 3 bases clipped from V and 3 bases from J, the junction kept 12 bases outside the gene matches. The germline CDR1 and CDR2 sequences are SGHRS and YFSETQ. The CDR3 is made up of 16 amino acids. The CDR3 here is CASSSNPTWDSYEQYF. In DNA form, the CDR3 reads TGCGCCAGCAGCTCTAACCCTACGTGGGACAGCTACGAGCAGTACTTC.

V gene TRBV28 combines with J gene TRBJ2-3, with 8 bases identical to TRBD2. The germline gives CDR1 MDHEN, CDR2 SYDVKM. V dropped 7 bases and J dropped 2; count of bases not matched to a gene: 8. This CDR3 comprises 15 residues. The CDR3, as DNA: TGTGCCAGCAAAGACACTAGCGGCGCCACAGATACGCAGTATTTT. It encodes CASKDTSGATDTQYF. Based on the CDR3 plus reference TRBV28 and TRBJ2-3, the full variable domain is DVKVTQSSRYLVKRTGEKVFLECVQDMDHENMFWYRQDPGLGLRLIYFSYDVKMKEKGDIPEGYSVSREKKERFSLILESASTNQTSMYLCASKDTSGATDTQYFGPGTRLTVL.

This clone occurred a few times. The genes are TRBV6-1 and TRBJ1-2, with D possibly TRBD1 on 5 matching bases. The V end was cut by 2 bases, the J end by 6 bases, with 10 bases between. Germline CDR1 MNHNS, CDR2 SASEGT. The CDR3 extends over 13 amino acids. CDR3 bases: TGTGCCAGCAGTGAACTTCTGACAGATGGCTACACCTTC. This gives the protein CASSELLTDGYTF.

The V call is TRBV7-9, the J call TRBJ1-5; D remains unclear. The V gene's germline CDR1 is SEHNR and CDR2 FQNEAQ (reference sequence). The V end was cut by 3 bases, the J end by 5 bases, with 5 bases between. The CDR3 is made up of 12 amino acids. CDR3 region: CASSFGDQPQHF. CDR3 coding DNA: TGTGCCAGCAGCTTCGGGGATCAGCCCCAGCATTTT.

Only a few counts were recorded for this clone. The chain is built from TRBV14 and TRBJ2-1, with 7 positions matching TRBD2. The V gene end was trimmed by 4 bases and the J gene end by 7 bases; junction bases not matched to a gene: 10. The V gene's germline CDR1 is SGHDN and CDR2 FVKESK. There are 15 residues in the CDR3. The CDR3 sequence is CASSPLGRAENEQFF. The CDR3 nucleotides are TGTGCCAGCAGCCCCCTGGGGAGGGCCGAAAATGAGCAGTTCTTC. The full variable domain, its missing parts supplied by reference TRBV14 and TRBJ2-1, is EAGVTQFPSHSVIEKGQTVTLRCDPISGHDNLYWYRRVMGKEIKFLLHFVKESKQDESGMPNNRFLAERTGGTYSTLKVQPAELEDSGVYFCASSPLGRAENEQFFGPGTRLTVL.

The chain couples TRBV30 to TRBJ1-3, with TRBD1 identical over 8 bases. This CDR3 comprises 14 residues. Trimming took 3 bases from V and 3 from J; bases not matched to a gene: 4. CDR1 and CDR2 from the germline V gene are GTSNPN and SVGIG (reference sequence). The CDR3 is CAWSRTGIGNTIYF. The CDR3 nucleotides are TGTGCCTGGAGCCGGACAGGGATTGGAAACACCATATATTTT.

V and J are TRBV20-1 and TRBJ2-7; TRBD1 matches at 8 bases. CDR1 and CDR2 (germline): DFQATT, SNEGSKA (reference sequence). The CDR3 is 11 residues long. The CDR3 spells CRGQGAYEQYF. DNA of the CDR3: TGCAGAGGACAGGGAGCCTACGAGCAGTACTTC.

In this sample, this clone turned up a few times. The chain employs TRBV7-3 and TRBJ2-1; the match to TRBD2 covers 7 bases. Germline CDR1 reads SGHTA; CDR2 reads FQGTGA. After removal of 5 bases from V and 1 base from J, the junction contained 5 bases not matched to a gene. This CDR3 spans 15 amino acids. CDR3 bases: TGTGCCAGCAGCCTTAGCGGGCCGTCCTACAATGAGCAGTTCTTC. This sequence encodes CASSLSGPSYNEQFF.

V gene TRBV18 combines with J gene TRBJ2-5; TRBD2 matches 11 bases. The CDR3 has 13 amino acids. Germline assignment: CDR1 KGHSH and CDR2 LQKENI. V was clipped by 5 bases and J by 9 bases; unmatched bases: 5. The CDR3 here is CASSGTSGFPQYF. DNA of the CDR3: TGTGCCAGCTCAGGGACTAGCGGTTTCCCCCAGTACTTC.

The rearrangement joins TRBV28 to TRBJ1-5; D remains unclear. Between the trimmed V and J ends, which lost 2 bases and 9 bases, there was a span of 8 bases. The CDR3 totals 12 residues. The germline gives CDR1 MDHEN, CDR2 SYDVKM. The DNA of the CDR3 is TGTGCCAGCAGTTTAATCCCAGGGCCCCAGCATTTT. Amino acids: CASSLIPGPQHF.